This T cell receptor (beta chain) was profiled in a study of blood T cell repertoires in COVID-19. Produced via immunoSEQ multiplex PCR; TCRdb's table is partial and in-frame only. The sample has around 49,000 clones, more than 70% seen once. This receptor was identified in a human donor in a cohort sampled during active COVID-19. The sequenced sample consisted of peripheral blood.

The CDR3 region is CASSFESNQPQHF. The CDR3 nucleotides read TGTGCCAGCAGTTTTGAGAGCAATCAGCCCCAGCATTTT. The chain has TRBV12-3 or TRBV12-4 and TRBJ1-5, with no clear D. The CDR3 runs 13 residues. The V and J ends lost 3 bases and 1 base respectively, with 4 bases between them.